This TCR beta chain was recovered during a study of early T cells in non-severe SARS-CoV-2 infection. General study findings and limits: Matching with VDJdb favored anti-spike CD8 responses (missing private and CD4 specificities).

TCRdb re-called the 5' RACE reads through MiXCR, storing one row per CDR3 protein. The sample has about 55,000 distinct CDR3 sequences; approximately 13% are singletons. For this clonotype: Its antigen remains unknown.

The germline V and J ends were trimmed by 7 bases and 3 bases, with 9 bases remaining between them. The CDR3 covers 11 residues. Germline V gene lookup returns CDR1 SQVTM and CDR2 ANQGSEA. The V and J genes are TRBV29-1 and TRBJ1-1; D is unresolved. The material sequenced was whole blood. The sequence was collected from an adult who was a healthcare worker with PCR-confirmed SARS-CoV-2 infection or an uninfected control (not recorded which). The CDR3 DNA reads TGCAGCGACGAGGCCTACACTGAAGCTTTCTTT. Translation gives CSDEAYTEAFF.